The 4 T cell receptor beta chains presented below share a single source sample, sequenced in a study of early stage breast cancer tumors. Clones were read by immunoSEQ multiplex PCR, and TCRdb kept only the in-frame ones, dropping some. The sample consists of about 29,000 clones, roughly 81% of them appearing once. Sequencing used blood. Receptors originate from a person aged 45-65 years with breast cancer.

The chain is built from TRBV9 and TRBJ1-5, with TRBD1 matching over 7 bases. This CDR3 is 19 amino acids long. The J segment lost 4 bases and the V segment lost 4 bases, leaving 20 bases of the junction unmatched. The germline V gene has CDR1 SGDLS and CDR2 YYNGEE. As DNA, the CDR3 is TGTGCCAGCAGCTGCCGAGGGGCCCGTGACAGGGAACCGAATCAGCCCCAGCATTTT. Translating gives CASSCRGARDREPNQPQHF.

CDR3 protein: CASRTGQDSSYEQYF. In nucleotides, the CDR3 is TGTGCCAGCAGAACGGGACAGGACTCTTCCTACGAGCAGTACTTC. This rearrangement joins TRBV27 to TRBJ2-7, with 8 bases fitting TRBD1. The germline gives CDR1 MNHEY, CDR2 SMNVEV (reference sequence). The V segment lost 6 bases and the J segment 1 base; nucleotides outside the gene matches: 8. The CDR3 loop spans 15 amino acids.

The rearrangement joins TRBV5-4 to TRBJ2-5, with D possibly being TRBD1 or TRBD2 (5 bases each). The CDR3 contains 15 residues. V was shortened by 0 bases and J by 3 bases, with 12 bases between the two germline ends. Germline V gene data show CDR1 as SGHNT and CDR2 as YYREEE (reference sequence). The DNA for the CDR3 is TGTGCCAGCAGCTTGGTAGGGTTGGGGGAAGAGACCCAGTACTTC. It yields the protein CASSLVGLGEETQYF.

The V call is TRBV19, the J call TRBJ1-2; a possible D gene is TRBD1 (5 bases). The V gene lost 4 bases and the J gene lost 8 bases, with 17 bases spanning the gap. The CDR3 is 14 residues long. CDR1 and CDR2 from the germline V gene are LNHDA and SQIVND (reference sequence). Written as DNA, the CDR3 is TGTGCCAGTAGTACCATTCGGGGGTTTCACGGCTACACCTTC. It codes for CASSTIRGFHGYTF.